Following are 26 T cell receptor beta chains from one sample sequenced in a study of blood T cells in healthy people across ages (dated by TCRdb to between 2014 and 2017). Library preparation employed 5' RACE. The sequencer listed for this sample is Illumina HiSeq 2500. A second PCR of 7 to 11 cycles was performed with a sample-barcoded 5' primer and a J-beta primer mix. In TCRdb, the public reads were trimmed at Q25 with fastp and aligned with MiXCR, with productive beta chains retained. Identical CDR3 protein sequences are pooled into one entry, listed with their most common genes and DNA. Across this sample there are some 1.1 million distinct CDR3 sequences, with more than 30% seen only once. The ten largest clones capture around 13% of the sample. The specimen sequenced was blood. These receptors were obtained from a man younger than 35 in good health.

V is TRBV4-1 and J is TRBJ1-5; 7 nucleotides match TRBD1. CDR3 length: 16 amino acids. Germline values: CDR1 MGHRA, CDR2 YSYEKL. The trim removed 0 bases at V and 6 bases at J, leaving 8 bases unmatched. CDR3 region: CASSQEAGTDFQPQHF. Written as DNA, the CDR3 is TGCGCCAGCAGCCAAGAAGCCGGGACAGATTTTCAGCCCCAGCATTTT.

This clonotype was recorded once. V gene TRBV3-1 combines with J gene TRBJ2-7; D not resolved. The CDR3 covers 14 residues. The germline V gene has CDR1 LGHDT and CDR2 YNNKEL (reference sequence). Trimming removed 0 bases at V and 5 bases at J, with 11 bases between. As DNA, the CDR3 is TGTGCCAGCAGCCAAGATAAGGGTAGTAACGAGCAGTACTTC. Translated: CASSQDKGSNEQYF.

V gene TRBV19 combines with J gene TRBJ2-7, with 11 bases identical to TRBD1. The CDR3 contains 17 residues. Germline V gene sequence: CDR1 LNHDA, CDR2 SQIVND (reference sequence). V shed 3 bases and J 4 bases; nucleotides not matched to a gene: 11. For the CDR3, the DNA is TGTGCCAGTAGTATGGCGAAAGGGACAGGGGGTGTGTACGAGCAGTACTTC. Protein product: CASSMAKGTGGVYEQYF. Based on the CDR3 plus reference TRBV19 and TRBJ2-7, the full variable domain is DGGITQSPKYLFRKEGQNVTLSCEQNLNHDAMYWYRQDPGQGLRLIYYSQIVNDFQKGDIAEGYSVSREKKESFPLTVTSAQKNPTAFYLCASSMAKGTGGVYEQYFGPGTRLTVT.

The CDR3 protein is CASSQNLNSPLHF. DNA of the CDR3: TGCGCCAGCAGCCAGAATCTGAATTCACCCCTCCACTTT. The chain joins TRBV4-1 to TRBJ1-6; D uncertain. The CDR3 spans 13 residues. CDR1 MGHRA and CDR2 YSYEKL come from the germline V gene. Trimming took off 3 bases at V and 7 bases at J, with 7 bases between the two ends.

This clonotype was seen a few times. A read error may explain this, as a much larger clone is one base away. V usage is TRBV7-3 and J usage is TRBJ2-5; the D gene is possibly TRBD2 (5 bases). The V gene's germline CDR1 is SGHTA and CDR2 FQGTGA. This CDR3 comprises 13 residues. The V end lost 1 base, the J end lost 2 bases, and 5 bases lay between the germline ends. The DNA for the CDR3 is TGTGCCAGCAGCTTAAGACTACAAGAGACCCAGTACTTC. It codes for CASSLRLQETQYF.

This clonotype has only a few counts. CDR3 sequence reads: CSVAGQETQYF. The CDR3 region has the DNA TGCAGCGTTGCAGGGCAAGAGACCCAGTACTTC. The chain has TRBV29-1 and TRBJ2-5; D possibly corresponds to TRBD1 (5 bases). With 4 bases removed from V and 2 bases from J, the gap between germline ends came to 5 bases. The CDR3 length is 11 residues. CDR1 is SQVTM and CDR2 is ANQGSEA in the germline V gene.

The chain recombines TRBV7-3 with TRBJ2-5, with 12 nucleotides matching TRBD2. CDR3 length equals 16 residues. The V gene's germline CDR1 is SGHTA and CDR2 FQGTGA. The V segment lost 5 bases and the J segment 11 bases; nucleotides outside the gene matches: 15. The CDR3 sequence is CASSPRTSGGFNEQYF. The CDR3 DNA reads TGTGCCAGCAGCCCTCGTACTAGCGGGGGGTTCAATGAGCAGTACTTC.

This clonotype was seen a few times. Mismatch with germline at one junction end may stem from a read error. The CDR3 DNA reads as TGCGCCAGCAGCCTCGGGACAGGGAGGGAGACCAAGTACTTC. Amino acids: CASSLGTGRETKYF. The chain joins TRBV4-3 to TRBJ2-5, with 9 bases identical to TRBD1. Per germline, CDR1 LGHNA and CDR2 YSLEER. The CDR3 has 14 residues.

There are a few counts of this clonotype. The chain employs TRBV20-1 and TRBJ2-1, with D perhaps assigned TRBD1 or TRBD2 (5 bases each). V gave up 0 bases and J gave up 4 bases, with 13 bases separating them. Germline values: CDR1 DFQATT, CDR2 SNEGSKA (reference sequence). This CDR3 is 15 amino acids long. The CDR3: CSARDRARGYNEQFF. CDR3 DNA sequence: TGCAGTGCTAGAGATCGGGCGAGGGGATACAATGAGCAGTTCTTC.

The V and J genes are TRBV27 and TRBJ2-1; D gene uncertain. V lost 0 bases, J lost 0 bases, and 6 bases lay in between. Germline V gene sequence: CDR1 MNHEY, CDR2 SMNVEV (reference sequence). This CDR3 region has 15 residues. In nucleotides, the CDR3 is TGTGCCAGCAGTTTATCCGTGGTCTCCTACAATGAGCAGTTCTTC. Encoded protein: CASSLSVVSYNEQFF.

V is TRBV24-1 and J is TRBJ2-3, with D perhaps assigned TRBD1 or TRBD2 (5 bases each). Germline CDR1 KGHDR, CDR2 SFDVKD. V lost 4 bases and J lost 5, with 9 bases in between. The CDR3 is 13 amino acids. The CDR3 loop reads CATSEWGRDTQYF. CDR3 coding DNA: TGTGCCACCAGTGAATGGGGACGAGATACGCAGTATTTT.

The table lists this clonotype with a few counts. The genes are TRBV12-3 or TRBV12-4 and TRBJ1-1; D might be TRBD1 (5 bases). Between the trimmed V and J ends, which lost 3 bases and 4 bases, there was a span of 12 bases. The CDR3 contains 14 residues. CDR3 sequence (DNA): TGTGCCAGCAGTTTGGGGGTTTATGGCACTGAAGCTTTCTTT. Amino acids: CASSLGVYGTEAFF.

This clonotype has more than one count but fewer than ten. This chain links TRBV2 with TRBJ1-2; 7 nucleotides agree with TRBD1. After removal of 9 bases from V and 0 bases from J, the junction contained 7 bases not matched to a gene. Germline V gene lookup returns CDR1 SNHLY and CDR2 FYNNEI. The length of the CDR3 is 14 residues. The CDR3, as DNA: TGTGCCAGTTCGGGACAGCTATCTAACTATGGCTACACCTTC. Residues: CASSGQLSNYGYTF. Variable domain in full (rest from reference TRBV2 and TRBJ1-2): EPEVTQTPSHQVTQMGQEVILRCVPISNHLYFYWYRQILGQKVEFLVSFYNNEISEKSEIFDDQFSVERPDGSNFTLKIRSTKLEDSAMYFCASSGQLSNYGYTFGSGTRLTVV.

The rearrangement joins TRBV5-6 to TRBJ1-5; D unclear. The CDR3 is made up of 13 amino acids. From germline, CDR1 is SGHDT and CDR2 YYEEEE. With 0 bases removed from V and 9 bases from J, the gap between germline ends came to 10 bases. Here the CDR3 DNA reads TGTGCCAGCAGCTTGGGCGTGGCCCGGCCCCAGCATTTT. Translating gives CASSLGVARPQHF. Complete variable domain (other parts from reference TRBV5-6 and TRBJ1-5): DAGVTQSPTHLIKTRGQQVTLRCSPKSGHDTVSWYQQALGQGPQFIFQYYEEEERQRGNFPDRFSGHQFPNYSSELNVNALLLGDSALYLCASSLGVARPQHFGDGTRLSIL.

This chain connects TRBV20-1 to TRBJ2-1; perhaps TRBD2 as D (6 bases). The V gene lost 6 bases and the J gene lost 6 bases, with 21 bases spanning the gap. There are 15 residues in the CDR3. Germline CDR1 is DFQATT and CDR2 is SNEGSKA (reference sequence). The chain's CDR3 is CSARIWRDSGNEQFF. DNA of the CDR3: TGCAGTGCCAGGATATGGCGGGATAGTGGCAATGAGCAGTTCTTC.

For this clonotype: One end of the junction varies from germline; a read error may be responsible. The chain joins TRBV27 to TRBJ1-6, with D perhaps matching TRBD1 (6 bases). Per germline, CDR1 MNHEY and CDR2 SMNVEV (reference sequence). The CDR3 length is 16 residues. This CDR3 reads CASSPGHHERISPPHF. The DNA for the CDR3 is TGTGCCAGCAGTCCGGGACATCACGAGCGTATTTCACCCCCCCACTTT.

This clonotype occurred a few times. The chain's CDR3 is CASSYGAGPYNEQFF. The CDR3 coding sequence is TGTGCCAGCAGTTACGGGGCAGGACCCTACAATGAGCAGTTCTTC. V gene TRBV6-5 combines with J gene TRBJ2-1; TRBD1 is a possible D gene (5 bases). V shed 2 bases and J shed 2 bases, with 10 bases lying between them. Per germline, CDR1 MNHEY and CDR2 SVGAGI. The CDR3 has 15 amino acids.

In its sample, this clonotype was seen a few times. This chain joins TRBV5-1 and TRBJ1-2, with a tentative D call TRBD1 (5 bases). Germline CDR1 and CDR2: SGHRS and YFSETQ. Trimming removed 6 bases at V and 2 bases at J, with 14 bases between. The CDR3 runs 14 residues. As DNA, the CDR3 is TGCGCCAGCACCCCTGAGGGGAAGAACTATGGCTACACCTTC. This translates into CASTPEGKNYGYTF.

The chain couples TRBV4-3 to TRBJ1-6; no definite D call. The CDR3 is made up of 15 amino acids. CDR1 LGHNA and CDR2 YSLEER come from the germline V gene. V was shortened by 1 base and J by 9 bases, with 13 bases between the two germline ends. CDR3 DNA: TGCGCCAGCAGCCAAGTCCCCTCTCAAGTTTCACCCCTCCACTTT. Residues: CASSQVPSQVSPLHF.

The rearrangement links TRBV7-9 to TRBJ2-7; D unclear. The length of the CDR3 is 12 residues. Germline CDR1 reads SEHNR; CDR2 reads FQNEAQ (reference sequence). V was clipped by 3 bases and J by 7 bases, with 10 bases between them. The DNA for the CDR3 is TGTGCCAGCAGCTTCATTTGGGATGAGCAGTACTTC. Its translation: CASSFIWDEQYF.

A word on this clonotype: Relative to the germline gene, one junction end is altered; a read error may explain this. The chain carries TRBV6-2 or TRBV6-3 and TRBJ1-2; D not certain. Germline V lookup: CDR1 MNHEY, CDR2 SVGEGT. The CDR3 runs to 15 residues. Here the CDR3 DNA reads TGTGCCAGCAGCTACTCGAGGCCGGAGCACGGTGGCTACACCTTC. Its protein product is CASSYSRPEHGGYTF.

This clonotype was recorded once. Since a much larger clone is just one base distant, this may be a read error. This chain connects TRBV5-1 to TRBJ2-1; D possibly corresponds to TRBD1 (5 bases). The J call may be incorrect, as the DNA end agrees better with TRBJ2-7. Germline-derived CDR1 and CDR2 are SGHRS and YFSETQ. CDR3 length equals 16 residues. CDR3 in DNA: TGCGCCAGCAGCTTGGATCTCAGGGCCCCCTACAATGAGCAGTACTTC. Encoded protein: CASSLDLRAPYNEQYF.

V and J are TRBV25-1 and TRBJ2-1; D not certain. V was cut by 6 bases and J by 0 bases, with 15 bases left in between. This CDR3 comprises 16 residues. Germline lookup yields CDR1 MGHDK and CDR2 SYGVNS. The CDR3 loop is CASSAQRRSSYNEQFF. CDR3 coding DNA: TGTGCCAGCAGCGCTCAAAGGCGGAGCTCCTACAATGAGCAGTTCTTC.

The V and J genes are TRBV5-1 and TRBJ2-7, with D possibly being TRBD2 (6 bases). The CDR3 runs 16 residues. Germline-derived CDR1 and CDR2 are SGHRS and YFSETQ. V was pared by 0 bases and J by 12 bases, with 25 bases between. The DNA for the CDR3 is TGCGCCAGCAGCTTGGCCCCCGGAGGGGATCAAGAGACCCGGTACTTC. Its protein is CASSLAPGGDQETRYF.

The chain recombines TRBV6-1 with TRBJ1-6, with D tentatively TRBD1 (5 bases). Trimming left V 1 base short and J 6 bases short, with 19 bases between. Germline V gives CDR1 MNHNS, CDR2 SASEGT. This CDR3 is 18 amino acids long. This CDR3 reads CASSEDHGGPRLNSPLHF. The DNA for the CDR3 is TGTGCCAGCAGTGAAGACCACGGGGGACCGAGGCTTAATTCACCCCTCCACTTT.

This clonotype has just a few counts. V and J are TRBV4-1 and TRBJ2-3; D is unclear. The CDR3 runs to 16 residues. V was cut by 0 bases and J by 1 base, with 11 bases left in between. Germline values: CDR1 MGHRA, CDR2 YSYEKL. The CDR3 sequence is CASSQDGLGGTDTQYF. CDR3 DNA: TGCGCCAGCAGCCAAGACGGCCTAGGTGGCACAGATACGCAGTATTTT.